The TCR beta chain under discussion was sequenced for a study of CD8+CD57+ T cells in acquired aplastic anemia (dated 2018 in TCRdb). About the study as a whole: On average, sorted CD4+ and CD8+ cells yielded around 3.1 ug of extracted DNA, with a range of about 0.17 to 27.4 ug. CD8+CD57+ expansion was defined as a frequency above the mean frequency observed in healthy subjects.

As concerns this clonotype: This clone's antigen is unknown. No quality values exist for individual bases; no much larger clone is one base distant.

V lost 0 bases and J lost 3 bases; the stretch between them is 12 bases long. According to the germline V gene, CDR1 reads SQVTM and CDR2 reads ANQGSEA. From its cysteine to its phenylalanine, the CDR3 spans 14 amino acids. Left in the record is the CDR3 DNA by itself, 42 bases read in frame from the first base. Points the paper makes about the study in general: No significant difference in CD8+ Simpson's diversity was found between patients and healthy controls (P=0.060). Some 27 CD8+ CDR3 sequences were found in both patients and controls but appeared to be highly expressed in patients and within the immunodominant clones of the patients.

TCR beta VDJ combination and CDR3 sequence profiling used genomic DNA as the template. TCR repertoire sequencing was run on an Illumina HiSeq 2000. The paper's processing steps were these. Repertoire assessment relied on Simpson's diversity index, CDR3 size and DJ length profiles, and TRBV/TRBJ rearrangement plots. The most abundant DNA sequence in the deep sequencing data was defined as the immunodominant clone. CDR3 amino acid sequences were checked for sharing across subjects and were also compared against the VDJdb database and published repertoires. In-frame beta chains were kept once TCRdb had trimmed the public reads at Q25 with fastp and called clones with MiXCR. Rows with a matching CDR3 protein are joined into one entry that keeps the most common DNA and genes. The V and J calls were not made by the authors but by TCRdb's processing. This sample has 100,000 to 150,000 distinct CDR3 sequences in its table, and approximately 41% of those were observed once. The top ten hold about 2.4% of the sample.

Patients chosen for sequencing had shown expansion of CD8+CD57+ cells by flow cytometry. Severe acquired aplastic anemia was diagnosed in all patients according to International Study of Aplastic Anemia and Agranulocytosis and Camitta criteria. At the time blood was sampled, none of the patients had received any therapy. TCR repertoires of sorted CD4+ and CD8+ blood T cells from severe aplastic anemia patients and healthy subjects were deep-sequenced in the study. In the USA, patient enrollment took place under clinicaltrials.gov protocols 00001620, 01623167, 00001397, 00071045, 00081523 and 00961064. Ficoll-Paque density gradient centrifugation was used to isolate peripheral blood mononuclear cells. Before DNA extraction, CD4+ and CD8+ T cells were sorted with FACS or magnetic beads.

This TCR derives from a human donor with aplastic anemia. The chain uses TRBV29-1 and TRBJ2-7; TRBD1 is perhaps the D gene, given 6 matching bases. The sequencing input was sorted CD4+, CD8+, or CD8+CD57+ T cells (not recorded which) from PBMCs. The CDR3 region: CSVEDLTRGYEQYF. Here is the DNA: TGCAGCGTTGAAGATCTTACCAGGGGCTACGAGCAGTACTTC.